This is a list of T cell receptor beta chains from one sample in a study of blood T cell repertoires in COVID-19. Using immunoSEQ multiplex PCR, the repertoire was profiled, and TCRdb retains in-frame clones only, with some absent. The table lists 40,000 to 50,000 clones, roughly nine tenths of them singletons, with around 4.7% in the top ten. What was sequenced was peripheral blood. Receptors originate from a man aged 55-75 years with acute or convalescent COVID-19. CDR3s include the opening cysteine and the closing phenylalanine or tryptophan. D genes are given only for firm matches. Clone size is stated in some rows and not others, as once, few, many or a class when expanded.

TRBV27	NA	NA	TRBJ2-7	TGTGCCAGCAGTTTGAGTTCGGGGATCACCTACGAGCAGTACTTC	CASSLSSGITYEQYF
TRBV11-2	few	TRBD2	TRBJ2-3	TGTGCCAGCAGCTCGGGGGGGGGCCCAGATACGCAGTATTTT	CASSSGGGPDTQYF
TRBV6-5	NA	NA	TRBJ1-2	TGTGCCAGCATACAGACGGATGGCTACACCTTC	CASIQTDGYTF
TRBV11-2	NA	TRBD2	TRBJ2-2	TGTGCCAGCAGCTTTAGCGGGGGGGCGAGCACCGGGGAGCTGTTTTTT	CASSFSGGASTGELFF
TRBV10-3	NA	TRBD1	TRBJ1-2	TGTGCCATCAGTTCCCGGGAGGGGGCGTTAGATGGCTACACCTTC	CAISSREGALDGYTF
TRBV10-3	NA	NA	TRBJ2-1	TGTGCCATCAGTGAGTCATCCGGGGACAATGAGCAGTTCTTC	CAISESSGDNEQFF
TRBV19	NA	NA	TRBJ2-2	TGTGCCAGTAGTCCTGGAGGGCAGGACACCGGGGAGCTGTTTTTT	CASSPGGQDTGELFF
TRBV18	NA	TRBD1	TRBJ1-1	TGTGCCAGCTCACCCGACAGGGGTATGAACACTGAAGCTTTCTTT	CASSPDRGMNTEAFF
TRBV5-6	NA	NA	TRBJ1-3	TGTGCCAGCAGCCGGAGAGGGTCTGCGGCTGGAAACACCATATATTTT	CASSRRGSAAGNTIYF
TRBV7-3	NA	TRBD2	TRBJ2-3	TGTGCCAGCGGGACTAGCGGGGGGAGCACAGATACGCAGTATTTT	CASGTSGGSTDTQYF
TRBV6-2/TRBV6-3	NA	TRBD2	TRBJ2-4	TGTGCCAGCAGTTCGACTAGCGGGGGGTCCACGCTAGCCAAAAACATTCAGTACTTC	CASSSTSGGSTLAKNIQYF
TRBV19	NA	NA	TRBJ1-2	TGTGCCAGTAGTATTATCAGATTTCAGGGCTCGGCCCGGTATGGCTACACCTTC	CASSIIRFQGSARYGYTF
TRBV19	NA	TRBD1	TRBJ1-3	TGTGCCAGTTCCGGGACAGGGCGGACTGGAAACACCATATATTTT	CASSGTGRTGNTIYF
TRBV15	once	TRBD1	TRBJ2-7	TGTGCCACCAGCGGACCGGGACAGGGGGACTACGAGCAGTACTTC	CATSGPGQGDYEQYF
TRBV30	NA	TRBD1	TRBJ1-2	TGTGCCTGGACCAGGAACAGGGGAGGCTATGGCTACACCTTC	CAWTRNRGGYGYTF
TRBV4-1	NA	NA	TRBJ2-5	TGCGCCAGCAGCCAAGTCTTTGGCGAGACCCAGTACTTC	CASSQVFGETQYF
TRBV28	NA	NA	TRBJ1-2	TGTGCCAGCAGTTTATCTGGGGGGGTGGGCTATGGCTACACCTTC	CASSLSGGVGYGYTF
TRBV30	NA	NA	TRBJ1-1	TGTGCCTGGAGTGTAGACAGACTCTCAGCTTTCTTT	CAWSVDRLSAFF
TRBV27	NA	TRBD1	TRBJ2-7	TGTGCCAGCAGTCCCCCGTCGACAGGGCGAACCACCCACCCCTTCGAGCAGTACTTC	CASSPPSTGRTTHPFEQYF
TRBV13	medium-sized	NA	TRBJ2-7	TGTGCCAGCAGCTTAGGGGAGGGGCACTCCTACGAGCAGTACTTC	CASSLGEGHSYEQYF
TRBV9	NA	NA	TRBJ2-2	TGTGCCAGCAGCGTAGGACAGAACACCGGGGAGCTGTTTTTT	CASSVGQNTGELFF
TRBV3-1/TRBV3-2	NA	NA	TRBJ1-5	TGTGCCAGCAGCCAAGATGGCAGGATAAGTCAGCCCCAGCATTTT	CASSQDGRISQPQHF
TRBV10-3	NA	NA	TRBJ2-1	TGTGCCATCAGTGAGTCAGGGAGTGGGGACAATGAGCAGTTCTTC	CAISESGSGDNEQFF
TRBV6-5	NA	NA	TRBJ2-1	TGTGCCTCAAAGGTGGGGGGGCCCTACAATGAGCAGTTCTTC	CASKVGGPYNEQFF
TRBV7-2	NA	TRBD1	TRBJ1-3	TGTGCCAGCAGCGTCGAAGGGACAGGGACCAAAAACACCATATATTTT	CASSVEGTGTKNTIYF
TRBV5-6	NA	NA	TRBJ2-7	TGTGCCAGCAGCGCCGACAGACACGAGCAGTACTTC	CASSADRHEQYF
TRBV5-1	few	TRBD2	TRBJ2-7	TGCGCCAGCAGTAAGCGGGGGGGCGCAACTTTCGAGCAGTACTTC	CASSKRGGATFEQYF
TRBV5-6	few	NA	TRBJ1-6	TGTGCCAGCAGCCATCGGACACCAAGCTATAATTCACCCCTCCACTTT	CASSHRTPSYNSPLHF
TRBV5-1	once	TRBD1	TRBJ2-3	TGCGCCAGCAGCTTTAAGGGGGCCTACACAGATACGCAGTATTTT	CASSFKGAYTDTQYF
TRBV14	NA	TRBD2	TRBJ2-3	TGTGCCAGCAGCCAACCGGGGGGGGCAGCGGGTACGCAGTATTTT	CASSQPGGAAGTQYF
TRBV11-2	NA	NA	TRBJ2-3	TGTGCCAGCAGCTTAGGACAGACTAGCACAGATACGCAGTATTTT	CASSLGQTSTDTQYF
TRBV5-8	NA	NA	TRBJ1-6	TGTGCCAGCACCGCGGGGGGGGCACCCAGGGACCTCCACTTT	CASTAGGAPRDLHF
TRBV11-3	NA	NA	TRBJ2-2	TGTGCCAGCAGCTTAGAGGGGGGGCTCATCTCGTCCGCTACCGGGGAGCTGTTTTTT	CASSLEGGLISSATGELFF
TRBV6-1	NA	TRBD1	TRBJ2-7	TGTGCCAGCAGAGAAGGACAGGGATATTCCTACGAGCAGTACTTC	CASREGQGYSYEQYF
TRBV7-2	NA	TRBD2	TRBJ2-1	TGTGCCAGCAGCTTAGCGCTAGTAGCGGGGAATGAGCAGTTCTTC	CASSLALVAGNEQFF
TRBV28	NA	TRBD2	TRBJ2-1	TGTGCCAGCTCGGGACTAGCGGGGGGGAGCTCCTACAATGAGCAGTTCTTC	CASSGLAGGSSYNEQFF
TRBV7-3	NA	NA	TRBJ2-3	TGTGCCAGCAGCTTAACAGCTAGCACAGATACGCAGTATTTT	CASSLTASTDTQYF
TRBV6-2/TRBV6-3	few	NA	TRBJ2-5	TGTGCCAGCAGTTCCAAAGAGACCCAGTACTTC	CASSSKETQYF
TRBV5-1	medium-sized	NA	TRBJ2-7	TGCGCCAGCAGCCCGGGGGGGACAGGGATTTACGAGCAGTACTTC	CASSPGGTGIYEQYF
TRBV14	few	NA	TRBJ1-2	TGTGCCAGCAGCGAACAGACTAACTATGGCTACACCTTC	CASSEQTNYGYTF
TRBV12-5	NA	TRBD1	TRBJ2-5	TGTGCTAGTGGTTCGGGACAGGCGATACAAGAGACCCAGTACTTC	CASGSGQAIQETQYF
TRBV9	NA	TRBD1	TRBJ1-1	TGTGCCAGCAGCGCGGGACAGGGGGACACTGAAGCTTTCTTT	CASSAGQGDTEAFF
TRBV29-1	NA	NA	TRBJ1-3	TGCAGCGTTGAAGACTTTGGAAACACCATATATTTT	CSVEDFGNTIYF
TRBV7-2	NA	NA	TRBJ1-4	TGTGCCAGCAGCTCCTTCGACAGCGCCGGGGGGAAACTGTTTTTT	CASSSFDSAGGKLFF
TRBV5-1	NA	NA	TRBJ1-1	TGCGCCAGCAGCTCGATCCAGGGGACTGAAGCTTTCTTT	CASSSIQGTEAFF
TRBV4-2	NA	TRBD1	TRBJ1-1	TGTGCCAGCAGCCAACTACAGGGGGCCCTGAACACTGAAGCTTTCTTT	CASSQLQGALNTEAFF
TRBV7-8	NA	TRBD2	TRBJ2-2	TGTGCCAGCAGCTCCCCAATAATAGCGGGGAGGAGGGAGCTGTTTTTT	CASSSPIIAGRRELFF
TRBV9	few	NA	TRBJ2-7	TGTGCCAGCAGCCGGGACTCTGGGAACGAGCAGTACTTC	CASSRDSGNEQYF